This is a list of T cell receptor beta chains from one sample in a study of T-cell reconstitution after alpha-beta-depleted transplantation in children. TCRdb reanalysed the PCR reads using MiXCR and keeps one entry per CDR3 protein. The sample yields fewer than 750,000 distinct CDR3 sequences, 23% seen once. The sequenced sample was PBMCs, mostly from graft donor cells, obtained 360 days after TCRalphabeta/CD19-depleted stem cell transplant. These receptors were collected from a boy under two years old who had a stem cell transplant for acute myeloid leukemia, so the T cells may come from the graft donor. CDR3s include the opening cysteine and the closing phenylalanine or tryptophan. The D gene is left open where the match is weak. Part of the rows lack a size; the others show once, few, many or a class for expanded clones.

V gene: TRBV20-1; J gene: TRBJ2-3; D gene: .; clone size: many; CDR3 protein: CSASLGVPRTDTQYF; CDR3 DNA: TGCAGTGCTAGTTTGGGCGTCCCTCGCACAGATACGCAGTATTTT
V gene: TRBV12-3/TRBV12-4; J gene: TRBJ1-3; D gene: .; clone size: few; CDR3 protein: CASSFGRHRSGNTIYF; CDR3 DNA: TGTGCCAGCAGTTTCGGTCGTCACAGGTCTGGAAACACCATATATTTT
V gene: TRBV15; J gene: TRBJ2-7; D gene: .; clone size: .; CDR3 protein: CATSRPPPYEQYF; CDR3 DNA: TGTGCCACCAGCAGGCCTCCCCCCTACGAGCAGTACTTC
V gene: TRBV4-1; J gene: TRBJ2-4; D gene: TRBD1; clone size: many; CDR3 protein: CASGRGGTEAKNIQYF; CDR3 DNA: TGCGCCAGCGGCCGGGGTGGGACAGAAGCCAAAAACATTCAGTACTTC
V gene: TRBV20-1; J gene: TRBJ1-5; D gene: .; clone size: .; CDR3 protein: CSARLGEGQPQHF; CDR3 DNA: TGCAGTGCTAGGCTGGGTGAGGGCCAGCCCCAGCATTTT
V gene: TRBV6-5; J gene: TRBJ1-6; D gene: .; clone size: .; CDR3 protein: CASSLQGELVNSPLHF; CDR3 DNA: TGTGCCAGCAGCTTACAGGGCGAATTGGTCAATTCACCCCTCCACTTT
V gene: TRBV15; J gene: TRBJ1-5; D gene: .; clone size: few; CDR3 protein: CATSSRGGSNQPQHF; CDR3 DNA: TGTGCCACCAGCAGCAGAGGGGGTAGCAATCAGCCCCAGCATTTT
V gene: TRBV7-2; J gene: TRBJ2-5; D gene: .; clone size: many; CDR3 protein: CASSLAGHSLLGETQYF; CDR3 DNA: TGTGCCAGCAGCTTAGCTGGGCACAGCCTCCTTGGGGAGACCCAGTACTTC
V gene: TRBV25-1; J gene: TRBJ2-1; D gene: .; clone size: many; CDR3 protein: CASSERRGDSYNEQFF; CDR3 DNA: TGTGCCAGCAGTGAAAGGAGGGGAGACTCCTACAATGAGCAGTTCTTC
V gene: TRBV28; J gene: TRBJ2-1; D gene: .; clone size: .; CDR3 protein: CASSFPLYRGFYNEQFF; CDR3 DNA: TGTGCCAGCAGCTTCCCCCTTTATCGTGGCTTCTACAATGAGCAGTTCTTC
V gene: TRBV25-1; J gene: TRBJ2-5; D gene: TRBD2; clone size: few; CDR3 protein: CASSEVGRGETQYF; CDR3 DNA: TGTGCCAGCAGTGAGGTGGGGCGGGGGGAGACCCAGTACTTC
V gene: TRBV12-3/TRBV12-4; J gene: TRBJ1-4; D gene: .; clone size: many; CDR3 protein: CASSLTHEKLFF; CDR3 DNA: TGTGCCAGCAGCCTCACACATGAAAAACTGTTTTTT
V gene: TRBV12-3/TRBV12-4; J gene: TRBJ2-3; D gene: .; clone size: many; CDR3 protein: CASSFISDTQYF; CDR3 DNA: TGTGCCAGCAGTTTTATTAGCGATACGCAGTATTTT
V gene: TRBV6-2/TRBV6-3; J gene: TRBJ1-6; D gene: .; clone size: many; CDR3 protein: CASMTRPLAPLHF; CDR3 DNA: TGTGCCAGCATGACACGCCCATTGGCACCCCTCCACTTT
V gene: TRBV12-3/TRBV12-4; J gene: TRBJ2-1; D gene: .; clone size: few; CDR3 protein: CASASASYTYNEQFF; CDR3 DNA: TGTGCCAGCGCCAGCGCGAGTTATACCTACAATGAGCAGTTCTTC
V gene: TRBV24-1; J gene: TRBJ2-1; D gene: .; clone size: few; CDR3 protein: CATSGEGVGDEQFF; CDR3 DNA: TGTGCCACCAGTGGTGAGGGGGTCGGGGATGAGCAGTTCTTC
V gene: TRBV20-1; J gene: TRBJ2-3; D gene: TRBD2; clone size: few; CDR3 protein: CSAVPAGGPGRDTQYF; CDR3 DNA: TGCAGTGCCGTCCCAGCGGGGGGGCCGGGGAGAGATACGCAGTATTTT
V gene: TRBV6-5; J gene: TRBJ2-7; D gene: .; clone size: .; CDR3 protein: CASSRWKGEQYF; CDR3 DNA: TGTGCCAGCAGCCGTTGGAAGGGCGAGCAGTACTTC
V gene: TRBV20-1; J gene: TRBJ1-1; D gene: TRBD1; clone size: many; CDR3 protein: CSARDLRTGPTEAFF; CDR3 DNA: TGCAGTGCTAGAGATCTCCGGACAGGTCCGACTGAAGCTTTCTTT
V gene: TRBV5-1; J gene: TRBJ2-3; D gene: .; clone size: few; CDR3 protein: CASSFVTSGTDTQYF; CDR3 DNA: TGCGCCAGCAGCTTCGTAACTTCTGGCACAGATACGCAGTATTTT
V gene: TRBV11-1; J gene: TRBJ2-6; D gene: .; clone size: .; CDR3 protein: CASSPAGTAHHPGANVLTF; CDR3 DNA: TGTGCCAGCAGTCCAGCGGGGACAGCTCATCATCCTGGGGCCAACGTCCTGACTTTC
V gene: TRBV20-1; J gene: TRBJ1-6; D gene: .; clone size: .; CDR3 protein: CSARRGEESLHF; CDR3 DNA: TGCAGTGCCAGGAGGGGGGAAGAGTCCCTCCACTTT
V gene: TRBV7-2; J gene: TRBJ2-2; D gene: TRBD1; clone size: .; CDR3 protein: CASSHPDRVRAGELFF; CDR3 DNA: TGTGCCAGCAGCCACCCGGACAGGGTTCGGGCCGGGGAGCTGTTTTTT
V gene: TRBV12-3/TRBV12-4; J gene: TRBJ2-1; D gene: .; clone size: many; CDR3 protein: CASGAGAQAWDEQFF; CDR3 DNA: TGTGCCAGCGGGGCGGGGGCTCAAGCTTGGGATGAGCAGTTCTTC
V gene: TRBV7-9; J gene: TRBJ2-1; D gene: .; clone size: many; CDR3 protein: CASSLSFGIPDPDEQFF; CDR3 DNA: TGTGCCAGCAGCTTAAGCTTCGGGATTCCAGATCCGGATGAGCAGTTCTTC
V gene: TRBV5-1; J gene: TRBJ2-1; D gene: .; clone size: .; CDR3 protein: CASSASGHEQFF; CDR3 DNA: TGCGCCAGCAGCGCCTCGGGCCATGAGCAGTTCTTC
V gene: TRBV11-2; J gene: TRBJ2-1; D gene: .; clone size: many; CDR3 protein: CASGTNEQFF; CDR3 DNA: TGTGCCAGCGGCACAAATGAGCAGTTCTTC